Each of the 16 T cell receptor beta chains below was sequenced from the same sample in a study of technical replicates of blood from a handful of donors. Clones were sequenced by immunoSEQ multiplex PCR, and TCRdb holds only the in-frame ones, with some missing. Among more than 70,000 clones listed, 90% to 98% were seen once. The specimen was T cells isolated from PBMCs. These receptors were obtained from a human donor in good health.

The chain has TRBV7-9 and TRBJ2-3, with 14 positions matching TRBD2. Germline V gene sequence: CDR1 SEHNR, CDR2 FQNEAQ (reference sequence). The CDR3 totals 14 residues. V shed 8 bases and J 3 bases; nucleotides not matched to a gene: 1. Here the CDR3 DNA reads TGTGCCAGCGGGACTAGCGGGAGAACAGATACGCAGTATTTT. This gives the protein CASGTSGRTDTQYF.

The rearrangement uses TRBV6-5 and TRBJ1-2; TRBD1 matches 7 bases. The CDR3 runs to 14 residues. The junction had 12 bases not matched to a gene; V was cut back by 10 bases and J by 4 bases. Germline V gives CDR1 MNHEY, CDR2 SVGAGI. The CDR3 DNA sequence: TGTGCCACCCGGAGGGACAGACTCCTCTATGGCTACACCTTC. This codes for CATRRDRLLYGYTF.

The V call is TRBV6-5, the J call TRBJ1-1, with D hard to call. The CDR3 sequence is 13 residues long. Germline V CDR1 and CDR2: MNHEY, SVGAGI. V was pared by 4 bases and J by 0 bases, with 6 bases between. As DNA, the CDR3 is TGTGCCAGCAGTTTGCGGATGAACACTGAAGCTTTCTTT. This codes for CASSLRMNTEAFF.

V gene TRBV9 combines with J gene TRBJ2-2; 10 bases are a match to TRBD2. The CDR3 contains 16 residues. Trimming cost V 2 bases and J 4 bases; bases outside gene matches: 5. Per the germline V gene, CDR1 is SGDLS and CDR2 is YYNGEE. In DNA, the CDR3 is TGTGCCAGCAGCGTCGGAGCGGGGGGGCCCACCGGGGAGCTGTTTTTT. Translated: CASSVGAGGPTGELFF.

V gene TRBV14 combines with J gene TRBJ2-2; possibly TRBD1 for D (6 bases). The germline CDR1 and CDR2 sequences are SGHDN and FVKESK. The CDR3 contains 19 residues. V gave up 0 bases and J gave up 3 bases, with 20 bases separating them. CDR3 sequence: CASSQDRPLTGMDTGELFF. CDR3 coding DNA: TGTGCCAGCAGCCAAGATAGGCCCCTGACAGGAATGGACACCGGGGAGCTGTTTTTT. Combining the CDR3 with reference TRBV14 and TRBJ2-2 gives the whole variable domain EAGVTQFPSHSVIEKGQTVTLRCDPISGHDNLYWYRRVMGKEIKFLLHFVKESKQDESGMPNNRFLAERTGGTYSTLKVQPAELEDSGVYFCASSQDRPLTGMDTGELFFGEGSRLTVL.

The chain links TRBV10-3 to TRBJ1-6; D not resolved. Germline assignment: CDR1 ENHRY and CDR2 SYGVKD. This CDR3 comprises 16 residues. Trimming cost V 0 bases and J 2 bases, with 8 bases left between them. For the CDR3, the DNA is TGTGCCATCAGTGAGTCGGGTGGAGCCTATAATTCACCCCTCCACTTT. It codes for CAISESGGAYNSPLHF.

This chain links TRBV19 with TRBJ1-6; a weak D match, TRBD1 (6 bases). Trimming removed 9 bases from V and 9 bases from J, with 21 bases in between. CDR3 length: 15 residues. Per germline, CDR1 LNHDA and CDR2 SQIVND (reference sequence). CDR3 sequence reads: CASLKEQGFGSPLHF. The CDR3 DNA is TGTGCCAGCTTAAAAGAACAGGGATTCGGTTCACCCCTCCACTTT.

The CDR3 DNA follows: TGTGCCAGCAGTTTAGGGGACAGGAACAATGAGCAGTTCTTC. Translating it yields CASSLGDRNNEQFF. This rearrangement joins TRBV28 to TRBJ2-1; 8 positions match TRBD1. The trim removed 2 bases at V and 5 bases at J, leaving 2 bases unmatched. This CDR3 comprises 14 residues. CDR1 MDHEN and CDR2 SYDVKM come from the germline V gene.

The chain combines TRBV18 with TRBJ2-3, with TRBD2 matching over 10 bases. Germline V lookup: CDR1 KGHSH, CDR2 LQKENI. The V gene end was trimmed by 5 bases and the J gene end by 8 bases; junction bases not matched to a gene: 16. This CDR3 spans 17 amino acids. CDR3 amino acids: CASSARLAGLGEATQYF. DNA of the CDR3: TGTGCCAGCTCAGCAAGACTAGCGGGCCTCGGCGAGGCTACGCAGTATTTT.

The chain joins TRBV5-1 to TRBJ2-3; D gene ambiguous. Germline-derived CDR1 and CDR2 are SGHRS and YFSETQ. Trimming shortened V by 0 bases and J by 11 bases, and 10 bases separated the two germline ends. This CDR3 is 12 amino acids long. The CDR3 region is CASSLEVERQYF. The CDR3 nucleotides are TGCGCCAGCAGCTTGGAAGTAGAGCGGCAGTATTTT.

The chain employs TRBV6-5 and TRBJ1-5; D is ambiguous. This CDR3 is built from 13 residues. Trimming cost V 2 bases and J 4 bases, with 6 bases left between them. Germline lookup yields CDR1 MNHEY and CDR2 SVGAGI. The CDR3 region has the DNA TGTGCCAGCAGTTACGGCGGAAATCAGCCCCAGCATTTT. It encodes CASSYGGNQPQHF.

The rearrangement uses TRBV10-1 and TRBJ2-1, with TRBD1 matching 7 bases. This CDR3 is built from 15 residues. Trimming removed 4 bases from V and 9 bases from J; junction bases left unmatched: 12. Germline V lookup: CDR1 WNHNN, CDR2 SYGVQD (reference sequence). The CDR3 coding sequence is TGCGCCAGCAGTGCTGGGACAGTTGTCGGCGGTGAGCAGTTCTTC. It yields the protein CASSAGTVVGGEQFF.

This rearrangement joins TRBV7-2 to TRBJ1-3; no clear D. The CDR3 length is 14 residues. Per the germline V gene, CDR1 is SGHTA and CDR2 is FQGNSA. Deletions cut 4 bases from V and 0 bases from J, with 7 bases between. CDR3 nucleotides: TGTGCCAGCAGCTACAGTAGCTCTGGAAACACCATATATTTT. Translated: CASSYSSSGNTIYF.

The CDR3 region has the DNA TGTGCCAGTAGACCCTTCGGGGGGCTGAGCTCTGGAAACACCATATATTTT. Amino acid sequence: CASRPFGGLSSGNTIYF. The chain combines TRBV19 with TRBJ1-3; possible D gene TRBD1, 6 bases. V lost 6 bases, J lost 0 bases, and 18 bases lay in between. CDR3 length equals 17 residues. The germline gives CDR1 LNHDA, CDR2 SQIVND (reference sequence).

J is TRBJ2-1 and V is TRBV5-5; maybe TRBD2 (6 bases). Germline V lookup: CDR1 SGHKS, CDR2 YYEKEE (reference sequence). The V gene lost 6 bases and the J gene lost 4 bases, with 14 bases spanning the gap. The CDR3 runs 14 residues. The CDR3 sequence is CASNDRAGYNEQFF. CDR3 sequence (DNA): TGTGCCAGCAACGACCGGGCGGGGTACAATGAGCAGTTCTTC.

The V call is TRBV29-1, the J call TRBJ1-3; weak D call: TRBD1 (6 bases). Germline CDR1 reads SQVTM; CDR2 reads ANQGSEA. Between the trimmed V and J ends, which lost 7 bases and 6 bases, there was a span of 16 bases. The CDR3 has 13 residues. CDR3 in amino acids: CSASTSGVNTIYF. The CDR3 DNA reads TGCAGCGCTTCGACTTCAGGGGTAAACACCATATATTTT.